This T cell receptor (beta chain) was captured by sequencing in a study of cytomegalovirus exposure and HLA in healthy donors. Germline CDR1 reads MRHNA; CDR2 reads SNTAGT. The V end lost 2 bases, the J end lost 0 bases, and 9 bases lay between the germline ends. The CDR3 contains 15 residues. PCR involved 60 Vbeta and 13 Jbeta primers. Sequencing was performed with immunoSEQ multiplex PCR; in TCRdb, only in-frame clones are kept and a portion is missing. The data show 130,000 or so clones, 60% to 85% seen once. The clonotype comes from a man aged 25 to 45 in good health and CMV-seronegative. The chain employs TRBV6-4 and TRBJ2-3, with TRBD2 as a possible D gene (6 bases). Sequenced sample: PBMCs. CDR3 residues: CASSDGSGSTDTQYF. Here the CDR3 DNA reads TGTGCCAGCAGTGACGGGAGCGGGAGCACAGATACGCAGTATTTT.